This TCR beta chain was sequenced for a study of shared clonotypes between healthy human individuals. Study-level results: The represented genetic and exposure-history diversity was limited by the small number of donors.

Of note for this clone: The antigen is unknown.

The table came from immunoSEQ multiplex PCR; TCRdb's copy has only in-frame clones and leaves some out. Of around 2,000,000 clones in the sample, roughly 94% are singletons; the top ten hold 0.85% to 1.2%. CDR1 is PRHDT and CDR2 is FYEKMQ in the germline V gene (reference sequence). Trimming took off 0 bases at V and 2 bases at J, with 9 bases between the two ends. CDR3 length equals 15 residues. Terminally differentiated effector memory CD45RA+ cells were excluded from the naive CD8 cells, which were CD45RO-negative and positively selected for CCR7. This sequence was found in a man aged 18 to 29 in good health. The sample taken for sequencing was naive CD8+ T cells sorted from blood. The gene calls are TRBV13 and TRBJ2-3, with no clear D. CDR3 loop: CASSLGLRNTDTQYF. CDR3 coding DNA: TGTGCCAGCAGCTTAGGCCTCAGGAACACAGATACGCAGTATTTT.